One and the same sample provided the 6 T cell receptor beta chains below, sequenced in a study of CD8 T cells in ankylosing spondylitis. Overall study results and limits: Roughly 8 highly homologous variants made up a TCR beta motif that seemed to typify ankylosing spondylitis blood.

Each CDR3 protein gets one entry after TCRdb re-called the 5' RACE reads with MiXCR. The repertoire consists of about 700,000 distinct CDR3 sequences, with under 20% occurring once and the leading ten covering roughly a fifth. These TCRs' antigens remain unknown. Input material: blood, either unsorted or a sorted T cell fraction (not recorded which). These receptors all come from a male donor with ankylosing spondylitis.

The rearrangement uses TRBV3-1 and TRBJ2-7, with 7 bases fitting TRBD1. This CDR3 is built from 14 residues. Trimming cost V 4 bases and J 2 bases; bases outside gene matches: 5. Germline V gene sequence: CDR1 LGHDT, CDR2 YNNKEL (reference sequence). This chain's CDR3 is CASSPQGITYEQYF. CDR3 DNA: TGTGCCAGCAGCCCACAGGGGATCACCTACGAGCAGTACTTC.

This clonotype was seen a few times. V is TRBV27 and J is TRBJ2-7; D tentatively reads TRBD1 or TRBD2 (5 bases each). This CDR3 spans 15 amino acids. Germline V gene data show CDR1 as MNHEY and CDR2 as SMNVEV (reference sequence). V gave up 0 bases and J gave up 4 bases, with 13 bases separating them. The CDR3 DNA reads TGTGCCAGCAGTTTATCGATGGGGGTTCGGTACGAGCAGTACTTC. Its protein is CASSLSMGVRYEQYF.

This clonotype was seen a few times. The V and J genes are TRBV6-7 and TRBJ2-7; perhaps TRBD1 as D (6 bases). TRBV6-7 has ORF status, its function being uncertain. This CDR3 contains 17 residues. Trimming shortened V by 2 bases and J by 2 bases, and 19 bases separated the two germline ends. CDR3 sequence reads: CASSYGGVRDIPYEQYF. CDR3 DNA: TGTGCCAGCAGTTACGGTGGTGTTCGGGACATACCCTACGAGCAGTACTTC.

The V gene is TRBV5-1, the J gene TRBJ2-7, with 7 bases lining up with TRBD1. Trimming removed 3 bases from V and 2 bases from J; junction bases left unmatched: 2. Germline CDR1 SGHRS, CDR2 YFSETQ. This CDR3 contains 13 residues. The CDR3: CASSWTGPYEQYF. CDR3 nucleotides: TGCGCCAGCAGCTGGACAGGTCCCTACGAGCAGTACTTC.

This sequence joins TRBV11-1 and TRBJ1-5; the D is unclear. With 9 bases removed from V and 5 bases from J, the gap between germline ends came to 14 bases. The CDR3 is 13 residues long. Looked up from germline, CDR1 is SGHAT and CDR2 is FQDESV (reference sequence). The CDR3 here is CARSQHYDQPQHF. As DNA, the CDR3 is TGTGCCAGAAGTCAGCACTACGATCAGCCCCAGCATTTT.

The chain has TRBV12-3 or TRBV12-4 and TRBJ1-5; D gene unclear. The CDR3 loop spans 20 amino acids. Trimming removed 0 bases at V and 5 bases at J, with 26 bases between. The CDR3 here is CASSLARSFRGSGMDQPQHF. The DNA of the CDR3 is TGTGCCAGCAGTTTAGCGAGGTCGTTTCGGGGAAGTGGGATGGATCAGCCCCAGCATTTT.